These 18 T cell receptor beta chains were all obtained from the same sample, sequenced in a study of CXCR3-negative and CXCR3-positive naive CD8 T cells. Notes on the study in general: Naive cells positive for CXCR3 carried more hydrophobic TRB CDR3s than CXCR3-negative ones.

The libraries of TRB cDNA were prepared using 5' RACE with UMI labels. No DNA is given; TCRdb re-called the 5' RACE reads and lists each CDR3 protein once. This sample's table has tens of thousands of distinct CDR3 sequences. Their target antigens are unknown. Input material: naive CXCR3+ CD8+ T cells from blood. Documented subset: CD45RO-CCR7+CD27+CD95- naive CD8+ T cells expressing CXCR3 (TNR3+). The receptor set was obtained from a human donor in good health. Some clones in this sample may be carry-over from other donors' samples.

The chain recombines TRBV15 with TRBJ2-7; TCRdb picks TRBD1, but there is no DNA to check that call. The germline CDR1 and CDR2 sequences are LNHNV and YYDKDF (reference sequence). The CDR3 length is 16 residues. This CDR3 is CATSRDYGQGKYEQYF.

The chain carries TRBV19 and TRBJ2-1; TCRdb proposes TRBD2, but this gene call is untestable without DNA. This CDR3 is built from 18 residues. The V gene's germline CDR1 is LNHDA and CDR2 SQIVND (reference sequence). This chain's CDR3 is CPSRPYLGLAGVSNEQFF.

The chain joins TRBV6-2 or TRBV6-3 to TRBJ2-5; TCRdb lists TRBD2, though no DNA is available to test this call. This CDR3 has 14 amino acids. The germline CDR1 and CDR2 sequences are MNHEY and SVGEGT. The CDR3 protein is CASSYQDYRETQYF.

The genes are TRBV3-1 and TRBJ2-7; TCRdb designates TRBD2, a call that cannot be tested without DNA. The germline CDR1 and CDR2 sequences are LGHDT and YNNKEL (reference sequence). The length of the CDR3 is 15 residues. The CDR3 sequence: CASSQDWGGFGEQYF.

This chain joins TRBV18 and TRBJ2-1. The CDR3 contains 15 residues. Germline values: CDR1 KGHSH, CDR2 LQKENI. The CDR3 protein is CASSPYASAYNEQFF.

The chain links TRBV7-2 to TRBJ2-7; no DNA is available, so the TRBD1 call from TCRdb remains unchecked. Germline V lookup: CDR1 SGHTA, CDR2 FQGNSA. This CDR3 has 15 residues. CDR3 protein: CASSLGLGPSYEQYF.

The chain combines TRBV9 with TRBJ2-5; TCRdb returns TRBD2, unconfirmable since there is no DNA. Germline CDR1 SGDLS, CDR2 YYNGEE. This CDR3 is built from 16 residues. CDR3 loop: CASSATSGALQETQYF.

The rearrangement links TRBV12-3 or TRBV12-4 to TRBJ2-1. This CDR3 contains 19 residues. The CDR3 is CASSLLGADPDASYNEQFF.

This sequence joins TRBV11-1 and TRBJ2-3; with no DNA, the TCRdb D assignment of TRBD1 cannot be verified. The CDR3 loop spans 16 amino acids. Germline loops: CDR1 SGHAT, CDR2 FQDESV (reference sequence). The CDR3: CASSLADREVPDTQYF.

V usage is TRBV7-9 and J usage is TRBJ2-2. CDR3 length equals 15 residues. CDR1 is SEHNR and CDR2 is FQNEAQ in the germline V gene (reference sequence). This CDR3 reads CASSLGGSNTGELFF.

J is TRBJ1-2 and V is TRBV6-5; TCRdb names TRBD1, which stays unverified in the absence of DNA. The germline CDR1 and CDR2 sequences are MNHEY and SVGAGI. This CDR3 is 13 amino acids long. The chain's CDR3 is CASFPNMEYGYTF.

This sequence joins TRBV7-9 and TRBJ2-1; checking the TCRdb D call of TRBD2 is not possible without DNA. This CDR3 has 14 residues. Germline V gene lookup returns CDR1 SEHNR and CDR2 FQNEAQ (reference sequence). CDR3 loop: CASSLFSGGDEQFF.

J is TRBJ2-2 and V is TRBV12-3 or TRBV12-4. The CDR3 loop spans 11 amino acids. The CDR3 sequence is CASKFTGELFF.

The CDR3 spells CSTRTGRHNEQFF. V is TRBV29-1 and J is TRBJ2-1; with no DNA, the TCRdb D assignment of TRBD1 cannot be verified. The CDR3 runs 13 residues. Germline CDR1 reads SQVTM; CDR2 reads ANQGSEA.

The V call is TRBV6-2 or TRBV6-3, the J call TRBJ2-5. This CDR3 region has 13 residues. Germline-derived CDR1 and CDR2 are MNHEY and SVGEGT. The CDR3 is CASSYGHPETQYF.

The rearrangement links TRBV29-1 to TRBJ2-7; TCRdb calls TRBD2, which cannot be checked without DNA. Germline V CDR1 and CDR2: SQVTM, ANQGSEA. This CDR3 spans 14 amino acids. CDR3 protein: CSVEMTSGGREQYF.

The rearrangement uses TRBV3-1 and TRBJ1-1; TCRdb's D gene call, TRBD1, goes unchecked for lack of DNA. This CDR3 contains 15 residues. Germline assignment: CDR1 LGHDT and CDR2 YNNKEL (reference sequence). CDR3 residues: CASSPRGGGNTEAFF.

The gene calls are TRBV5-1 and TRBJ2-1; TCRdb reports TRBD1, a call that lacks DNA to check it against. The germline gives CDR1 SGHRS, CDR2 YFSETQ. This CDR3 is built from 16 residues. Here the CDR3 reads CASSAYRGTSYNEQFF.